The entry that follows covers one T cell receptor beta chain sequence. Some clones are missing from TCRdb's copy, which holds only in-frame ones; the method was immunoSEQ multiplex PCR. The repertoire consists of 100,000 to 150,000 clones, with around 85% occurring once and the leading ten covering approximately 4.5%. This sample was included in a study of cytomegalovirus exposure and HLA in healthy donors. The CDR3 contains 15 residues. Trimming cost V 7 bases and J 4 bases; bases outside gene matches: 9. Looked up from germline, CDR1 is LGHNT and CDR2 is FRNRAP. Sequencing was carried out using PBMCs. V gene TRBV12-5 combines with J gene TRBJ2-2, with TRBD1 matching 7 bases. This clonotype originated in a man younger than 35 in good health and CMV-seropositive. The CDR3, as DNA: TGTGCTAGTGCCCCAGGGGGAAATCCCACCGGGGAGCTGTTTTTT. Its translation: CASAPGGNPTGELFF.